Here is one TCR beta chain with its context. This clone occurred once. No cognate antigen has been identified for it. No clone much larger than this one lies a single base away; base qualities are absent. The germline V gene encodes CDR1 MDHEN and CDR2 SYDVKM. The CDR3 covers 17 residues, taking in both the cysteine and the phenylalanine. The entry retains the CDR3 DNA only, 51 bases that are in frame from base 1. V trim: 6 bases; J trim: 6 bases; unmatched bases: 12. TCRbeta CDR3 regions were amplified from genomic DNA by means of the immunoSEQ Assay, a bias-controlled multiplex PCR. The study's processing was this. Nucleated cell counts per sample were estimated from amplification of reference gene primers within the assay. Sequence reads were collapsed and filtered to measure the absolute abundance of every unique TCRbeta CDR3 rearrangement. For each sample, productive Simpson clonality was calculated as the square root of Simpson's diversity index across productive rearrangements. TCRdb re-hosts the immuneACCESS table, in-frame sequences only. Its copies lack some clones; in the studies checked, an unresolved V gene accounts for under half of them, and the cause for the rest is not known. V and J calls and clone size are as listed in that table; D and trimming were resolved from the DNA. The table for this sample lists a few hundred thousand clones; 89% of them were counted only once. The ten largest clones add up to less than 3.5% of the sample.

Participants in the prospective study were aged roughly 18 to 89 years, lived in about two dozen United States geographic areas, and enrolled through a virtual design. In the prospective study, participants were assigned to cohorts based on the clinical history participants reported in a screening survey and a study questionnaire. Exposed participants had been in contact, within 2 weeks of entering the study, with a person who had a PCR-confirmed or clinician-diagnosed case of COVID-19. Mobile phlebotomists in the prospective study collected whole blood, serum and a nasopharyngeal or oropharyngeal swab from every participant. Participants in the prospective study had the option to provide additional blood draws and questionnaires over an approximately two-month period. Blood samples from the prospective study were shipped frozen or at room temperature prior to DNA extraction. This sample is drawn from a study of blood T cell repertoires in COVID-19 (dated by TCRdb to the early 2020s). Background for the entire study: Samples from collaborators originated in the United States, Italy and Spain and spanned both the acute and convalescent phases of COVID-19. The material from the prospective study consisted of cDNA or gDNA derived from T cells, B-cell-depleted T cells, or PBMCs. Subjects who had been exposed to COVID-19, were actively infected with it, or had recovered from it provided the deeply sampled blood TCRbeta repertoires that made up the dataset. A freely available public database, intended as a resource for researchers studying the immune response to SARS-CoV-2, is where the repertoires were released. The samples were drawn from two sources: the first 160 participants of the ongoing ImmuneRACE study, and 1,200 or so subjects contributed by 6 global collaborators. The sample metadata nearly always contained a de-identified subject ID, COVID-19 status, age in years and sex. Where available, HLA class I and class II types were obtained from metadata supplied by the sample provider rather than from assay-based typing. The study at large found these results: The quantity of clinical and demographic metadata differed by source and by participant and was supplied without curation.

The chain is encoded by TRBV28 joined to TRBJ1-4, with 11 junctional bases fitting TRBD1. Sequenced sample: PBMCs or T cells enriched from blood (not recorded which). The source of this sequence is a woman in her forties or fifties who had been exposed to COVID-19. The nucleotides are TGTGCCAGCAGCCGGGACAGGGGGAAGTTAAGGGATGAAAAACTGTTTTTT. Translated, it gives CASSRDRGKLRDEKLFF.